This T cell receptor (beta chain) was retrieved from a study of shared clonotypes between healthy human individuals. General study findings and limits: A few donors had about 5% of their naive CD4 clonotypes in common. Only blood underwent sampling, and tissue repertoires likely differ.

Each cell subset's genomic DNA was divided evenly among several immunoSEQ plates. Method: immunoSEQ multiplex PCR; TCRdb's copy keeps in-frame clones and lacks some. The data contain under 2,500,000 clones, nearly 97% of them singletons. The CDR3 length is 15 residues. With 10 bases removed from V and 0 bases from J, the gap between germline ends came to 16 bases. Germline CDR1 reads SGHDT; CDR2 reads YYEEEE. In the case of this clone: Its specificity is not known.

V is TRBV5-6 and J is TRBJ1-4; D is unresolved. The clonotype was recovered from a man younger than 35 in good health. Input material: naive CD4+ T cells sorted from blood. Subset noted: CD45RA+ positively selected. The CDR3 spells CAAPEFPATNEKLFF. Here the CDR3 DNA reads TGTGCCGCCCCAGAATTCCCTGCAACTAATGAAAAACTGTTTTTT.